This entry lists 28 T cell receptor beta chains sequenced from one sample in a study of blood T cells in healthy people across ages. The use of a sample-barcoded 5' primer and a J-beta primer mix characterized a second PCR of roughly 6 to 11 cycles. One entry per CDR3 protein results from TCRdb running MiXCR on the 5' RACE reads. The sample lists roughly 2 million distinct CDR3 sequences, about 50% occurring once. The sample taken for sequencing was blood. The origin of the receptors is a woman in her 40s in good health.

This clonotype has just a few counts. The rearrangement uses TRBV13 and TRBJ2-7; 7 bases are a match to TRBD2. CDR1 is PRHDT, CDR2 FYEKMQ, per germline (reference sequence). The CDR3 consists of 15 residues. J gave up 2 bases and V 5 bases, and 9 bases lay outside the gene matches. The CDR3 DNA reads TGTGCCAGCAGCCGGCTAGAGGGAGGGGCCTACGAGCAGTACTTC. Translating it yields CASSRLEGGAYEQYF.

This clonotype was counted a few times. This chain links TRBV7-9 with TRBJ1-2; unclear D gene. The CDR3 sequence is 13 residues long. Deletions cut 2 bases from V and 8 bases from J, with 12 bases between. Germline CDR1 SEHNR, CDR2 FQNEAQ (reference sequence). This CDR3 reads CASSLKSQQGYTF. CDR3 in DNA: TGTGCCAGCAGCTTAAAGTCCCAGCAGGGCTACACCTTC.

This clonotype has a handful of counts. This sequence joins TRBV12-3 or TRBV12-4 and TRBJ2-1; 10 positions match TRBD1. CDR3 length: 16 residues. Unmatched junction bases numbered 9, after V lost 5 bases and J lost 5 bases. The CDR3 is CASSPYGTGENNEQFF. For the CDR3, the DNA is TGTGCCAGCAGTCCTTACGGGACAGGGGAAAACAATGAGCAGTTCTTC.

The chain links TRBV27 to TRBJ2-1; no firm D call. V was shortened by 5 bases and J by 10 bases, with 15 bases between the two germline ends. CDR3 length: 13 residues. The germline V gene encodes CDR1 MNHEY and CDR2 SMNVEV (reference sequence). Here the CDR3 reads CASSGLGPREQFF. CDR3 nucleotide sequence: TGTGCCAGCAGTGGTCTAGGCCCAAGGGAGCAGTTCTTC.

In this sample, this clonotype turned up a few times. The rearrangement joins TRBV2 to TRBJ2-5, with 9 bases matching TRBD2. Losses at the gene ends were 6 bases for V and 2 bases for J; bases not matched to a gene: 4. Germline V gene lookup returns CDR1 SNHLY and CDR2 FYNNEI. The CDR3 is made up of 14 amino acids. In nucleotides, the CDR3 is TGTGCCAGCAGGTCGGCGGGAGGGCAAGAGACCCAGTACTTC. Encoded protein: CASRSAGGQETQYF.

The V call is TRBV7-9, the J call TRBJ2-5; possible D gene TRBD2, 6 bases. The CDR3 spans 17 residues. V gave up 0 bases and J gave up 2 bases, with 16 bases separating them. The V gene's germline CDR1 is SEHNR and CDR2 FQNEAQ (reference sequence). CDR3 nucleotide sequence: TGTGCCAGCAGCTTAGCGGTTAGCGGTAAAACTCAAGAGACCCAGTACTTC. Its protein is CASSLAVSGKTQETQYF.

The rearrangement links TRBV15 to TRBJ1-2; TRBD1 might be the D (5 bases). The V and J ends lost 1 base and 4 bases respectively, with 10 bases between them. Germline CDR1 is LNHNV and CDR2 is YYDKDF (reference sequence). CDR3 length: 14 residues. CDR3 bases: TGTGCCACCAGCAGAGGAGGGGCGCCCTATGGCTACACCTTC. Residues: CATSRGGAPYGYTF.

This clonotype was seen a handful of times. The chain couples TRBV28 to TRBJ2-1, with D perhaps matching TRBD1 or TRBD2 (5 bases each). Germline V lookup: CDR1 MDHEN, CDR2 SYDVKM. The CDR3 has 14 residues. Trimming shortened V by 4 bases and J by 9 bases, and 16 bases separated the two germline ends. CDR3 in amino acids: CASSSSRFGGEQFF. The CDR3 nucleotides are TGTGCCAGCAGTTCATCCCGCTTTGGGGGTGAGCAGTTCTTC.

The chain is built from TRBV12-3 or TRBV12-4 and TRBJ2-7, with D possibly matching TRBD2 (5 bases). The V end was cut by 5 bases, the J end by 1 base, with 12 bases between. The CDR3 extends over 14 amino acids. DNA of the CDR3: TGTGCCAGCAGTAGACGGGAAACTTCCTACGAGCAGTACTTC. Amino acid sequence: CASSRRETSYEQYF.

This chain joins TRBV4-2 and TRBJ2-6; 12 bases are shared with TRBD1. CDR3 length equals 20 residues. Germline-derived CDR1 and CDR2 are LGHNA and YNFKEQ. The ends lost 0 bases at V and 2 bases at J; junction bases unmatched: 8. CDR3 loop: CASSQDSPGQGAPGANVLTF. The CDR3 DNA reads TGTGCCAGCAGCCAAGATTCGCCGGGACAGGGGGCGCCTGGGGCCAACGTCCTGACTTTC.

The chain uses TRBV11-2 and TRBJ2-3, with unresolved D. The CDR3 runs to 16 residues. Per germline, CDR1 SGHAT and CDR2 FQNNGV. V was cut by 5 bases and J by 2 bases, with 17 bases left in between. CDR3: CASSRMAYRDTDTQYF. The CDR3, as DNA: TGTGCCAGCAGCCGAATGGCCTACCGAGACACAGATACGCAGTATTTT.

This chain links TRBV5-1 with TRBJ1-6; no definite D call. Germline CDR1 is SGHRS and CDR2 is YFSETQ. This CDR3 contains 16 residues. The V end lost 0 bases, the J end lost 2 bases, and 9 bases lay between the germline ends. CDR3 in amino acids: CASSLEDLAYNSPLHF. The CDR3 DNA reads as TGCGCCAGCAGCTTGGAGGACCTCGCCTATAATTCACCCCTCCACTTT. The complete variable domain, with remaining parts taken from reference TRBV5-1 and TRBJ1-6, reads KAGVTQTPRYLIKTRGQQVTLSCSPISGHRSVSWYQQTPGQGLQFLFEYFSETQRNKGNFPGRFSGRQFSNSRSEMNVSTLELGDSALYLCASSLEDLAYNSPLHFGNGTRLTVT.

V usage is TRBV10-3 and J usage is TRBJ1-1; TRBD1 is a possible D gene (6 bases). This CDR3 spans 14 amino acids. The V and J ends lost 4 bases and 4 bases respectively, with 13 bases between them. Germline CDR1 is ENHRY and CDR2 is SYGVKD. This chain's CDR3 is CAISASGTFTEAFF. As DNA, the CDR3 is TGTGCCATCAGTGCTTCCGGGACATTCACTGAAGCTTTCTTT.

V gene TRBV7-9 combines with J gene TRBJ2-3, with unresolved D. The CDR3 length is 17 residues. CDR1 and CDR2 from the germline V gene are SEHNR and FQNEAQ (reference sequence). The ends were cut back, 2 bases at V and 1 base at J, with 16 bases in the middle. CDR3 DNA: TGTGCCAGCAGCTTAAATACTGTCCGATTTGGCACAGATACGCAGTATTTT. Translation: CASSLNTVRFGTDTQYF.

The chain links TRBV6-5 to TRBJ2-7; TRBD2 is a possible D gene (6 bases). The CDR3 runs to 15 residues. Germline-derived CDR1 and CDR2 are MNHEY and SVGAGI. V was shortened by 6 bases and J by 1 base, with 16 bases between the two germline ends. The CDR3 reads CASSQPGGPSYEQYF. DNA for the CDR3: TGTGCCAGCAGCCAACCCGGGGGACCATCCTACGAGCAGTACTTC.

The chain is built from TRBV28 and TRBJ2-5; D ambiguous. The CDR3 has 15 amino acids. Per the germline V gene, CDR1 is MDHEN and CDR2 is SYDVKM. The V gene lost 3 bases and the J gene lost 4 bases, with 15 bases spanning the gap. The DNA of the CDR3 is TGTGCCAGCAGTTTGGCTCCAACAACCGGAGAGACCCAGTACTTC. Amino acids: CASSLAPTTGETQYF.

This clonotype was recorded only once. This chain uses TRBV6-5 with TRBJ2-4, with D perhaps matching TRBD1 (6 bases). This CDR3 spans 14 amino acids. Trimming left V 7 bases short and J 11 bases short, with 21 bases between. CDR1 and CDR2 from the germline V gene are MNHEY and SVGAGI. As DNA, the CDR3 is TGTGCCAGCAACAAGCAGGGGTGGGAGAACGTTCAGTACTTC. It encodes CASNKQGWENVQYF.

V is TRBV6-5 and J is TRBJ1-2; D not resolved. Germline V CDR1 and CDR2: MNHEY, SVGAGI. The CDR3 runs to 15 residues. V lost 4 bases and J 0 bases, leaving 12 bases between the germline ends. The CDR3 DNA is TGTGCCAGCAGTTCCCAGTCGACTGCTAACTATGGCTACACCTTC. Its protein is CASSSQSTANYGYTF.

The CDR3 sequence: CSATGRNGFNEQYF. The DNA for the CDR3 is TGCAGTGCCACGGGACGGAATGGGTTTAATGAGCAGTACTTC. This rearrangement joins TRBV20-1 to TRBJ2-5; D possibly matches TRBD1 or TRBD2 (5 bases each). The germline gives CDR1 DFQATT, CDR2 SNEGSKA (reference sequence). This CDR3 comprises 14 residues. V was clipped by 6 bases and J by 11 bases, with 25 bases between them.

The CDR3 here is CASSQERGTNTEAFF. The CDR3 coding sequence is TGTGCCAGCAGCCAAGAGCGGGGAACGAACACTGAAGCTTTCTTT. This chain uses TRBV3-1 with TRBJ1-1, with unresolved D. Germline lookup yields CDR1 LGHDT and CDR2 YNNKEL (reference sequence). The CDR3 spans 15 residues. Trimming took off 0 bases at V and 1 base at J, with 9 bases between the two ends.

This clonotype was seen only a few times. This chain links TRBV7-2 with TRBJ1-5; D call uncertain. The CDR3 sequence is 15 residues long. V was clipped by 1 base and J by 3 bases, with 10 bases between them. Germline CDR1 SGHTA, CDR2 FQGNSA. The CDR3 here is CASSLVLSDNQPQHF. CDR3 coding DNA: TGTGCCAGCAGCTTAGTACTCTCTGACAATCAGCCCCAGCATTTT.

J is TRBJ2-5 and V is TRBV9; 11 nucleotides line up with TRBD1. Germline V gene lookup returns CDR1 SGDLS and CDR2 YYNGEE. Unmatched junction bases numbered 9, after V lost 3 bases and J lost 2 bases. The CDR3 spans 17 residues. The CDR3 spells CASSATGGDRGQETQYF. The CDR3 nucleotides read TGTGCCAGCAGCGCCACTGGTGGGGACAGGGGGCAAGAGACCCAGTACTTC.

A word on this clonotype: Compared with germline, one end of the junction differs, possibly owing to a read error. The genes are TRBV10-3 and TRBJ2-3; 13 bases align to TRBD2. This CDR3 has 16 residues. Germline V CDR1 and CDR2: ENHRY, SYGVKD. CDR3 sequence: CTISGTSGVSTDTQYF. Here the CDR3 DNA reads TGTACCATCAGTGGGACTAGCGGGGTCAGCACAGATACGCAGTATTTT.

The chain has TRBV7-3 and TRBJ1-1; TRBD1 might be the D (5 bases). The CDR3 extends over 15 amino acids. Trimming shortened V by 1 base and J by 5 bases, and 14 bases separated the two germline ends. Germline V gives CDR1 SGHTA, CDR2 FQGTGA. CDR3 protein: CASSLIAQGETEAFF. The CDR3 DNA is TGTGCCAGCAGCTTAATAGCGCAGGGCGAAACTGAAGCTTTCTTT.

This CDR3 is CASSFAQNYQETQYF. The CDR3 DNA follows: TGTGCCAGCAGCTTCGCCCAGAACTACCAAGAGACCCAGTACTTC. The rearrangement joins TRBV11-2 to TRBJ2-5; D is ambiguous. The CDR3 is 15 residues long. The V gene's germline CDR1 is SGHAT and CDR2 FQNNGV. Trimming cost V 3 bases and J 0 bases, with 11 bases left between them.

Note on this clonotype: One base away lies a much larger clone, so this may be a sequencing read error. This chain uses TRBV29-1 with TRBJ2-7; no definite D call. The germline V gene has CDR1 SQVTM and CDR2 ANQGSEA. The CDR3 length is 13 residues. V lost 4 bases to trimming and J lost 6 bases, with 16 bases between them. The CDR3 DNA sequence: TGCAGCGTTGTGGCAGGTCCCTACTGCGAGCAGTACTTC. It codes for CSVVAGPYCEQYF.

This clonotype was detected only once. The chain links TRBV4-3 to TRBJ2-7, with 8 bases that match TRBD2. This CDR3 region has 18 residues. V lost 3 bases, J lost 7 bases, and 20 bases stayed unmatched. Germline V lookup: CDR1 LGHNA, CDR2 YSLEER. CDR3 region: CASSHILPVRGAYNEQYF. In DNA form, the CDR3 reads TGCGCCAGCAGCCACATCCTCCCTGTGCGGGGGGCGTACAATGAGCAGTACTTC.

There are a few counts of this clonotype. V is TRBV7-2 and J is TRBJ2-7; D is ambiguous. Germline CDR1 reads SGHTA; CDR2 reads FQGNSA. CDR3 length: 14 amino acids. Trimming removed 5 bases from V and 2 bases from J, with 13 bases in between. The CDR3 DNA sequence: TGTGCCAGCAGCGGGTCGTCAGGCCCCTACGAGCAGTACTTC. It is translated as CASSGSSGPYEQYF.